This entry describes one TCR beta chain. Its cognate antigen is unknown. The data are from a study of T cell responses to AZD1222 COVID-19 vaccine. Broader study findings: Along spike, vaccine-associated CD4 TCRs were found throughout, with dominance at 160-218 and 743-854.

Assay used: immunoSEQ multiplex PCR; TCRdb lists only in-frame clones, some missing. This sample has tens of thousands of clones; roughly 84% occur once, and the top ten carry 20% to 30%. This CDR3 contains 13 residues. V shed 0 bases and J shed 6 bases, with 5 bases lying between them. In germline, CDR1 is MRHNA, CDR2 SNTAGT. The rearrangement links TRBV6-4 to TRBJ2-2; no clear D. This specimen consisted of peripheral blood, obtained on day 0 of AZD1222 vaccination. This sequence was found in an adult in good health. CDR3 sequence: CASSDSHPGELFF. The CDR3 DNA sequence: TGTGCCAGCAGTGACTCCCACCCCGGGGAGCTGTTTTTT.